This T cell receptor (beta chain) was recovered during a study of blood T cells in healthy people across ages. Study details: About one barcoded TCR beta cDNA was captured per two T cells.

V lost 5 bases and J 10 bases, leaving 15 bases between the germline ends. The CDR3 is 14 residues long. The germline V gene has CDR1 SGHTA and CDR2 FQGNSA. Through a sample-barcoded 5' primer and a J-beta primer mix, a second PCR was run for roughly 7 to 11 cycles. A single record per CDR3 protein comes from TCRdb applying MiXCR to the 5' RACE reads. Here the sample spans around 820,000 distinct CDR3 sequences, just under 25% being singletons. In addition, the sample was reused for a study of T cells of mothers and their children. As reported in that work: Persisting microchimeric T cell clones went undetected.

Material for sequencing was blood. The TCR sequence derives from a boy aged 5 to 17 in good health. V gene TRBV7-2 combines with J gene TRBJ1-6; unclear D gene. DNA of the CDR3: TGTGCCAGCAGCCAGGTCCGGGTACGGTCACCCCTCCACTTT. Translating gives CASSQVRVRSPLHF.